This TCR beta chain derives from a study of blood T cell repertoires in COVID-19. This clone showed up many times. CDR3 length: 15 residues. V was pared by 2 bases and J by 4 bases, with 9 bases between. CDR1 is MNHNS and CDR2 is SASEGT in the germline V gene. The data were produced by immunoSEQ multiplex PCR, yet TCRdb's version contains in-frame clones alone and is incomplete. The sample consists of about 270,000 clones, roughly 90% of them appearing once. Input material: PBMCs or T cells enriched from blood (not recorded which). The receptor was derived from a man in his forties or fifties who had been exposed to COVID-19. The V gene is TRBV6-1, the J gene TRBJ1-6; D not resolved. CDR3 protein: CASSEFGEYNSPLHF. CDR3 in DNA: TGTGCCAGCAGTGAATTCGGGGAATATAATTCACCCCTCCACTTT.